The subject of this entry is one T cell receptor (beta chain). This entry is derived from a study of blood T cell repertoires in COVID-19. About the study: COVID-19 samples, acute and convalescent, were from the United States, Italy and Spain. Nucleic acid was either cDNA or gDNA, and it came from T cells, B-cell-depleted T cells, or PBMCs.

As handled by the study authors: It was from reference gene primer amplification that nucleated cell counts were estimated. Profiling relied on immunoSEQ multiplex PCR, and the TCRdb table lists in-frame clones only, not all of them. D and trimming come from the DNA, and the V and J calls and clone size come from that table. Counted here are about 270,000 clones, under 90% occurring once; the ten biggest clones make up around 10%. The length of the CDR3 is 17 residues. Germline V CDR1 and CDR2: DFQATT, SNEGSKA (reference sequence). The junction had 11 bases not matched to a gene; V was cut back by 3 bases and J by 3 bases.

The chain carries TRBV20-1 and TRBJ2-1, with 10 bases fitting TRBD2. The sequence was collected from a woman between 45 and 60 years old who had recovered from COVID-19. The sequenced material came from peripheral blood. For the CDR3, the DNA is TGCAGTGCTAGTGGACTAGCGGTTGGGGAGGGCTACAATGAGCAGTTCTTC. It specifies CSASGLAVGEGYNEQFF.